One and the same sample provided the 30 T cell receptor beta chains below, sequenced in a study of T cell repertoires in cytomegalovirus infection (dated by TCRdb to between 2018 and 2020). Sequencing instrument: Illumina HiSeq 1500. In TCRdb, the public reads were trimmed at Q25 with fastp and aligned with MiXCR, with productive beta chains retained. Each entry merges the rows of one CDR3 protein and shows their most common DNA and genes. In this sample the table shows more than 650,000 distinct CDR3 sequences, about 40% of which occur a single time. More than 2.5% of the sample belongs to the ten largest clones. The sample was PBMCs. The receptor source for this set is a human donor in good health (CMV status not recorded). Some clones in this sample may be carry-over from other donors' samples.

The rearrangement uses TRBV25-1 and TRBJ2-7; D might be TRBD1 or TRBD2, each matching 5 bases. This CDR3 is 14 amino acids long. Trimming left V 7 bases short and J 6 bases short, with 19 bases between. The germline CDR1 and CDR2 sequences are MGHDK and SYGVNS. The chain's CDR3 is CASTEGSPSSEQYF. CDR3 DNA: TGTGCCAGCACCGAGGGGTCACCTAGTAGCGAGCAGTACTTC.

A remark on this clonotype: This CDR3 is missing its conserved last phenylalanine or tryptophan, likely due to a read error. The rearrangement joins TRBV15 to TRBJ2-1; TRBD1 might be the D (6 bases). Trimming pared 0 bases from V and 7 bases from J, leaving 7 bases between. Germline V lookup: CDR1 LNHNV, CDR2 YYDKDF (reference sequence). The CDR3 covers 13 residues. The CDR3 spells CATSRDTGNEQFL. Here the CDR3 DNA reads TGTGCCACCAGCAGAGATACAGGGAATGAGCAGTTCTTA.

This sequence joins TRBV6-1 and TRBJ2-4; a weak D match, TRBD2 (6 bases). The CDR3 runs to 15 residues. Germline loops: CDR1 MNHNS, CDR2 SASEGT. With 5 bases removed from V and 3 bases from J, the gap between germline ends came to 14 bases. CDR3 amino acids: CASSPGRFDKNIQYF. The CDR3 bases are TGTGCCAGCAGTCCAGGGAGGTTTGACAAAAACATTCAGTACTTC.

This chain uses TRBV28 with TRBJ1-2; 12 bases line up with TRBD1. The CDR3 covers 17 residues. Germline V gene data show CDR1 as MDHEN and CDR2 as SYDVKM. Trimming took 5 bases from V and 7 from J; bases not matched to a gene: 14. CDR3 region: CASSPPGQGATSGGYTF. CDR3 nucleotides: TGTGCCAGCAGTCCGCCGGGACAGGGGGCAACTTCAGGTGGCTACACCTTC.

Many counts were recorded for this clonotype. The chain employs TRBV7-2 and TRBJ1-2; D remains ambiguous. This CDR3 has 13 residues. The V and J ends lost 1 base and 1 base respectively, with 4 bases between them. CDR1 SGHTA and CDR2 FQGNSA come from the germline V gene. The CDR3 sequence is CASSLGVNYGYTF. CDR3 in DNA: TGTGCCAGCAGCTTAGGGGTTAACTATGGCTACACCTTC.

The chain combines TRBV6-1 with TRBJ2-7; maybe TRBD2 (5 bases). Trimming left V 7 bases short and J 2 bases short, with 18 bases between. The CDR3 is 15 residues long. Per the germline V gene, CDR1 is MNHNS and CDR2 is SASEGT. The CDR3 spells CASTPGSAGTYEQYF. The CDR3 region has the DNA TGTGCCAGCACCCCCGGTAGTGCGGGCACCTACGAGCAGTACTTC.

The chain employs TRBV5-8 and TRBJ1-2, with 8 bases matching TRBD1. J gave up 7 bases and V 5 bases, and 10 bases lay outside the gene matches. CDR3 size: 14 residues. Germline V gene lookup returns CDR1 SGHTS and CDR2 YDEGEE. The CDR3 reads CASSFTGGAAGYTF. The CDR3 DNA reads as TGTGCCAGCAGTTTTACAGGGGGGGCTGCTGGCTACACCTTC. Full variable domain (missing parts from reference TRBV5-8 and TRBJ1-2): EAGVTQSPTHLIKTRGQQATLRCSPISGHTSVYWYQQALGLGLQFLLWYDEGEERNRGNFPPRFSGRQFPNYSSELNVNALELEDSALYLCASSFTGGAAGYTFGSGTRLTVV.

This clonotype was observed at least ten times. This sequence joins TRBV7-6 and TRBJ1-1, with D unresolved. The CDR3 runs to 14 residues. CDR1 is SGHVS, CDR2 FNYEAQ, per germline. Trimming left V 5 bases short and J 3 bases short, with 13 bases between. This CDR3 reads CASSPRRVDTEAFF. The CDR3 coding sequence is TGTGCCAGCAGCCCAAGAAGGGTAGACACTGAAGCTTTCTTT. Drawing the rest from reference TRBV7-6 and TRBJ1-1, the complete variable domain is GAGVSQSPRYKVTKRGQDVALRCDPISGHVSLYWYRQALGQGPEFLTYFNYEAQQDKSGLPNDRFSAERPEGSISTLTIQRTEQRDSAMYRCASSPRRVDTEAFFGQGTRLTVV.

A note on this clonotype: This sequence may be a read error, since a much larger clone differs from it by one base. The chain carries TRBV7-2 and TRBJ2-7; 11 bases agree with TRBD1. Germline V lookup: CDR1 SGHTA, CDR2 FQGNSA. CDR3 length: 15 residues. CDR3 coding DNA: TGTGCCAGCATCCGGACAGGGGGCGCGTCCTACGAGCGGTACTTC. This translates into CASIRTGGASYERYF.

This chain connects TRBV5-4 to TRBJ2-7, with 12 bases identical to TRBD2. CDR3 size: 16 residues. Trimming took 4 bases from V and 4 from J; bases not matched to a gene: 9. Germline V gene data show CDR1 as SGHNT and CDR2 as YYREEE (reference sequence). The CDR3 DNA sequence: TGTGCCAGCAGCCCCGGTGGGACTAGCGGGTTATACGAGCAGTACTTC. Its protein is CASSPGGTSGLYEQYF. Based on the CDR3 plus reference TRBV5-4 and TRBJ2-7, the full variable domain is ETGVTQSPTHLIKTRGQQVTLRCSSQSGHNTVSWYQQALGQGPQFIFQYYREEENGRGNFPPRFSGLQFPNYSSELNVNALELDDSALYLCASSPGGTSGLYEQYFGPGTRLTVT.

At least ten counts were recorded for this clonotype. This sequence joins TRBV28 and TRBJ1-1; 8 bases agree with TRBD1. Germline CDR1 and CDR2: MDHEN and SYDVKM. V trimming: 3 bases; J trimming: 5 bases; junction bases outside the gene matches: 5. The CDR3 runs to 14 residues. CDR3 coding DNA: TGTGCCAGCAGTTTTGGACAGGGACGTACTGAAGCTTTCTTT. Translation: CASSFGQGRTEAFF.

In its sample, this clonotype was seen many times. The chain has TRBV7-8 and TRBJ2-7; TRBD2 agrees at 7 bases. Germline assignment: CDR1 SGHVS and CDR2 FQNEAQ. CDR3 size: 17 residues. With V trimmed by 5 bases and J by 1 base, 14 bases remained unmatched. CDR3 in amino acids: CASSRRVGGSLSYEQYF. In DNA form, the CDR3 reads TGTGCCAGCAGCCGACGTGTGGGCGGGAGTCTTTCCTACGAGCAGTACTTC.

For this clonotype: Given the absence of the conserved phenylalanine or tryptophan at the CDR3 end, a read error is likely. CDR3 DNA: TGTGCCAGCAGCTCGGTGACTCCTGGGACAGGGTACTATGGCTACACCTTA. It is translated as CASSSVTPGTGYYGYTL. This chain joins TRBV7-4 and TRBJ1-2; 9 bases fit TRBD1. This CDR3 has 17 residues. The V segment lost 4 bases and the J segment 3 bases; nucleotides outside the gene matches: 12. Germline V CDR1 and CDR2: SGHVT, SQSDAQ.

The CDR3 reads CASMSLGISSYEQYF. Written as DNA, the CDR3 is TGTGCCAGCATGTCTCTAGGGATTAGCTCCTACGAGCAGTACTTC. The V call is TRBV28, the J call TRBJ2-7, with no clear D. The CDR3 runs to 15 residues. V dropped 7 bases and J dropped 0 bases, with 16 bases sitting between them. Germline CDR1 reads MDHEN; CDR2 reads SYDVKM.

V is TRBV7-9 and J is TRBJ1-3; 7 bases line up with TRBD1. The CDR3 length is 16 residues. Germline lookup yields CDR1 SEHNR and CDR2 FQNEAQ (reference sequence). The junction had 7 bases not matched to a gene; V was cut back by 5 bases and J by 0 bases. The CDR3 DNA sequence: TGTGCCAGCAGCCCGCCGGGACAGCGCTCTGGAAACACCATATATTTT. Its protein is CASSPPGQRSGNTIYF.

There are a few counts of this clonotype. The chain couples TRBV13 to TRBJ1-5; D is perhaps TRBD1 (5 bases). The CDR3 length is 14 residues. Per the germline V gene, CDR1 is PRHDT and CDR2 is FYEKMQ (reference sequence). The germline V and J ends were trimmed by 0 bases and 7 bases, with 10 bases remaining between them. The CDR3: CASSLGQVDQPQHF. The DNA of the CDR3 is TGTGCCAGCAGCTTAGGACAGGTTGACCAGCCCCAGCATTTT.

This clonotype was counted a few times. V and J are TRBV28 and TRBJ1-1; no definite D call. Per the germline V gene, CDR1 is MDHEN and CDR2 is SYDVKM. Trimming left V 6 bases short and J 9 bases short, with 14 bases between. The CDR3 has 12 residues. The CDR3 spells CASSPPGVKAFF. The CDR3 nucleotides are TGTGCCAGCAGCCCCCCAGGCGTTAAAGCTTTCTTT.

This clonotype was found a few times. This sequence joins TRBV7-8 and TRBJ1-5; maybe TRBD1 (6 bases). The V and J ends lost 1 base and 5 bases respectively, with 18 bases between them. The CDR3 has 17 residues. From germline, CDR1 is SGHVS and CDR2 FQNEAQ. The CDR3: CASSLVPGDRLHQPQHF. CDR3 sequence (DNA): TGTGCCAGCAGCTTAGTCCCAGGGGATCGTCTACATCAGCCCCAGCATTTT.

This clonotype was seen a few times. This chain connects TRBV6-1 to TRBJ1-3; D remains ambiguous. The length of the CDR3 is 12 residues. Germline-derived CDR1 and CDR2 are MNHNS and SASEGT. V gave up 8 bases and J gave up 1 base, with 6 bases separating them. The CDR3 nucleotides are TGTGCCAGCTCTACGTCTGGAAACACCATATATTTT. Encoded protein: CASSTSGNTIYF.

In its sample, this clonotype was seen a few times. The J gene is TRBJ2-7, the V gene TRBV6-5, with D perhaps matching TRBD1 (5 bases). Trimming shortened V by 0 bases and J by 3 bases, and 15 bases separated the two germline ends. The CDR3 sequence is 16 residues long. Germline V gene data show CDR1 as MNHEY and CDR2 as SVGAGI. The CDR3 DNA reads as TGTGCCAGCAGTTACTCGGTGGGGCAGGAACTCTACGAGCAGTACTTC. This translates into CASSYSVGQELYEQYF.

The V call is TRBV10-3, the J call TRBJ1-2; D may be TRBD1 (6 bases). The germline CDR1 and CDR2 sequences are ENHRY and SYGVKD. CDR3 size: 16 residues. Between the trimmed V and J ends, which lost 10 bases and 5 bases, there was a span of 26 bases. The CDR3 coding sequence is TGTGCCACCCAAGGCGGGGGCGACTGGGCGGGGTATGGCTACACCTTC. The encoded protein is CATQGGGDWAGYGYTF.

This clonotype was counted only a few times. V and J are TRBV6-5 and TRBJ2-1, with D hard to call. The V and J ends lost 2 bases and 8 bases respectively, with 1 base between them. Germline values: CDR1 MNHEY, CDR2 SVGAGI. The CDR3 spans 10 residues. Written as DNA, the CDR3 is TGTGCCAGCAGTTACGATGAGCAGTTCTTC. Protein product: CASSYDEQFF.

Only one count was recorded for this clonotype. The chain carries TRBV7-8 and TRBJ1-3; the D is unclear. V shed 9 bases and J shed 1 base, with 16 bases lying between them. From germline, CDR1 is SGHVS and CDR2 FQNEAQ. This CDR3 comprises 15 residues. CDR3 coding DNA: TGTGCCAGAAACTTAAGTTGGGGATCTGGAAACACCATATATTTT. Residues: CARNLSWGSGNTIYF.

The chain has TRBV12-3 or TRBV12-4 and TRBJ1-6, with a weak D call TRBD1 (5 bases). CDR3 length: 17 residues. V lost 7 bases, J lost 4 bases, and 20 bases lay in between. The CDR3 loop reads CASTERDGRPYNSPLHF. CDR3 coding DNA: TGTGCCAGCACCGAGCGGGACGGACGACCGTATAATTCACCCCTCCACTTT.

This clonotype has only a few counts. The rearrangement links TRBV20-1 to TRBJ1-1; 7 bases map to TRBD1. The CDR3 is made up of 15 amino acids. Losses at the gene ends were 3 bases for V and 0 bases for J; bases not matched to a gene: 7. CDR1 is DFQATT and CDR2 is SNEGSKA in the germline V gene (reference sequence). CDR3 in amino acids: CSASTRDSMNTEAFF. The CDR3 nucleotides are TGCAGTGCTAGCACCCGGGACAGTATGAACACTGAAGCTTTCTTT.

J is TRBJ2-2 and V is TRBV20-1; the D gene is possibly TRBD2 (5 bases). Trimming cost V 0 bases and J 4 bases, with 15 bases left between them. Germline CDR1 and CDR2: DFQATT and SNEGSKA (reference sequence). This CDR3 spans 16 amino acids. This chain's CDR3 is CSARERVRRITGELFF. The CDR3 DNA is TGCAGTGCTAGAGAGAGGGTCAGGCGGATCACCGGGGAGCTGTTTTTT.

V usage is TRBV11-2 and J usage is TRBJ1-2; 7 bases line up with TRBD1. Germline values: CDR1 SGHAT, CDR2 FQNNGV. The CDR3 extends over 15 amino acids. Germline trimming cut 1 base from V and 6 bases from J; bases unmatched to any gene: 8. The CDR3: CASSLASTGSDGYTF. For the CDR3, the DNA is TGTGCCAGCAGCTTAGCCTCGACAGGGAGCGATGGCTACACCTTC.

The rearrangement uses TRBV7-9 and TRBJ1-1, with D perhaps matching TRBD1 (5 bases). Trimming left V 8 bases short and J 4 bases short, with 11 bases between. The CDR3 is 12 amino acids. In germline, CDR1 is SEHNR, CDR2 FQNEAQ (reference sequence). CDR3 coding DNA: TGTGCCAGCGGGGGTGAGGGCACTGAAGCTTTCTTT. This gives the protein CASGGEGTEAFF.

CDR3 coding DNA: TGTGCCAGCAGTGATCAGGCCGCGGCGGGTGGCTACACCTTC. This sequence encodes CASSDQAAAGGYTF. V and J are TRBV2 and TRBJ1-2; D gene ambiguous. CDR3 length: 14 residues. Germline V gene lookup returns CDR1 SNHLY and CDR2 FYNNEI. V lost 3 bases and J 7 bases, leaving 15 bases between the germline ends. The full variable domain, in which reference TRBV2 and TRBJ1-2 provide the parts outside the CDR3, is EPEVTQTPSHQVTQMGQEVILRCVPISNHLYFYWYRQILGQKVEFLVSFYNNEISEKSEIFDDQFSVERPDGSNFTLKIRSTKLEDSAMYFCASSDQAAAGGYTFGSGTRLTVV.

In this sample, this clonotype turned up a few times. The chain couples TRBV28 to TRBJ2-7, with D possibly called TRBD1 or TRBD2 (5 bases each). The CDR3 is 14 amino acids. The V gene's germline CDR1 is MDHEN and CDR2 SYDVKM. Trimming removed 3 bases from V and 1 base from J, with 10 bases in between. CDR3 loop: CASSFGDRSYEQYF. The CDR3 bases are TGTGCCAGCAGTTTTGGGGACCGGTCCTACGAGCAGTACTTC.